This T cell receptor beta chain derives from a study of shared clonotypes between healthy human individuals. Findings and limits, study-wide: It was the few donors that limited the genetic and exposure-history diversity represented.

Concerning this clone itself: The antigen remains undetermined.

Naive CD8 cells were CD45RO-negative, positively selected for CCR7, excluding terminally differentiated effector memory CD45RA+ cells. V lost 2 bases to trimming and J lost 0 bases; unmatched junction nucleotides: 3. The CDR3 has 17 residues. CDR1 and CDR2 (germline): SGHTA, FQGTGA. Profiled with immunoSEQ multiplex PCR; TCRdb holds only in-frame clones, not every one. The repertoire holds about 600,000 clones, with nearly 98% as singletons. Sequenced: naive CD8+ T cells sorted from blood. The chain employs TRBV7-3 and TRBJ2-3; 12 bases are shared with TRBD2. This sequence originates from a man aged 30-40 years in good health. The CDR3 is CASSLAGLAGSTDTQYF. The CDR3 nucleotides read TGTGCCAGCAGCTTAGCCGGACTAGCGGGAAGCACAGATACGCAGTATTTT.